This is a list of T cell receptor beta chains from one sample in a study of response to subunit inactivated influenza vaccine. One entry per CDR3 protein, called by TCRdb with MiXCR from the RT-PCR reads. This sample has about 540,000 distinct CDR3 sequences, with roughly 25% found just once. The sample also formed part of further work on T cells expressing NK-cell markers.

Specimen: CD4+ T cells sorted from PBMCs, collected 11 to 12 days after vaccination. Every receptor here comes from a man aged 45-60 years who received an inactivated influenza vaccine. CDR3s include the opening cysteine and the closing phenylalanine or tryptophan. A D gene is named only where the DNA matches it firmly. Expanded clones get a size class; other rows say once, few or many, or leave the size out.

clone_size,cdr3_length,v_call,j_call,d_call,cdr3_aa,cdr3_nt
many,11,TRBV7-2,TRBJ2-7,NA,CASRRDREQYF,TGTGCCAGCAGACGAGACAGGGAGCAGTACTTC
few,15,TRBV18,TRBJ1-2,NA,CASHGGTGLNYGYTF,TGTGCCAGTCATGGAGGAACTGGGCTTAACTATGGCTACACCTTC
NA,15,TRBV7-2,TRBJ1-2,TRBD1,CASSLRGPANYGYTF,TGTGCCAGCAGCTTAAGGGGGCCGGCTAACTATGGCTACACCTTC
NA,15,TRBV20-1,TRBJ1-2,NA,CSANSFAGSNYGYTF,TGCAGTGCCAACTCTTTCGCAGGTTCTAACTATGGCTACACCTTC
NA,12,TRBV7-9,TRBJ2-2,NA,CASSLPIGELFF,TGTGCCAGCAGCCTTCCGATCGGGGAGCTGTTTTTT
many,16,TRBV5-6,TRBJ1-3,NA,CASSLGFGGPGNTIYF,TGTGCCAGCAGCTTGGGGTTCGGGGGGCCTGGAAACACCATATATTTT
few,16,TRBV5-1,TRBJ2-7,NA,CASSLVWGRGNDEQYF,TGCGCCAGCAGCTTGGTCTGGGGTAGGGGGAACGACGAGCAGTACTTC
NA,16,TRBV7-9,TRBJ2-3,NA,CASSRMEVGETDTQYF,TGTGCCAGCAGCCGGATGGAAGTGGGAGAAACAGATACGCAGTATTTT
few,16,TRBV20-1,TRBJ2-1,NA,CSARDLGSPAYNEQFF,TGCAGTGCTAGAGATCTCGGGAGTCCGGCCTACAATGAGCAGTTCTTC
NA,15,TRBV5-1,TRBJ2-3,TRBD1,CASRTIGQGADTQYF,TGCGCCAGCAGAACAATAGGACAGGGGGCAGATACGCAGTATTTT
few,13,TRBV5-1,TRBJ2-1,NA,CASIERAGNEQFF,TGCGCCAGCATCGAGCGGGCGGGAAATGAGCAGTTCTTC
many,14,TRBV20-1,TRBJ2-7,NA,CSASGGLLTYEQYF,TGCAGTGCTAGCGGGGGCTTACTAACCTACGAGCAGTACTTC
few,14,TRBV24-1,TRBJ2-2,NA,CATRGDTNTGELFF,TGTGCCACCAGGGGGGACACGAACACCGGGGAGCTGTTTTTT
NA,14,TRBV24-1,TRBJ2-4,TRBD1,CATSDTGGSNIQYF,TGTGCCACCAGTGACACAGGGGGCTCAAACATTCAGTACTTC
few,13,TRBV5-1,TRBJ2-5,TRBD2,CASATGRDGTQYF,TGCGCCAGCGCGACGGGGAGGGACGGGACCCAGTACTTC
once,16,TRBV5-1,TRBJ2-5,TRBD2,CASSLVSSGTQETQYF,TGCGCCAGCAGCTTGGTGTCTAGCGGAACCCAAGAGACCCAGTACTTC
NA,15,TRBV5-4,TRBJ2-7,TRBD1,CASSFGDREPYEQYF,TGTGCCAGCAGCTTCGGGGACAGGGAACCCTACGAGCAGTACTTC
NA,16,TRBV11-3,TRBJ2-1,TRBD1,CASSPQPGQGEYEQFF,TGTGCCAGCAGTCCCCAACCGGGACAGGGGGAGTATGAGCAGTTCTTC
NA,13,TRBV27,TRBJ1-5,NA,CASSPDVNQPQHF,TGTGCCAGCAGTCCGGACGTGAATCAGCCCCAGCATTTT
few,15,TRBV2,TRBJ2-5,TRBD2,CASRGLAGAAKTQYF,TGTGCCAGCAGGGGACTAGCGGGAGCCGCGAAGACCCAGTACTTC
NA,14,TRBV6-2/TRBV6-3,TRBJ2-7,NA,CASSYSFPPIEQYF,TGTGCCAGCAGTTACTCGTTCCCCCCCATCGAGCAGTACTTC
NA,13,TRBV9,TRBJ2-7,NA,CASSEGGAAEQYF,TGTGCCAGCAGCGAGGGGGGGGCTGCCGAGCAGTACTTC
NA,16,TRBV6-1,TRBJ2-2,TRBD2,CASRTSGLGNTGELFF,TGTGCCAGCAGGACTAGCGGGCTGGGGAACACCGGGGAGCTGTTTTTT
NA,16,TRBV20-1,TRBJ2-7,NA,CSAPFRPGPLFYEQYF,TGCAGTGCTCCTTTCCGACCGGGACCGCTTTTCTACGAGCAGTACTTC
few,14,TRBV19,TRBJ2-5,NA,CASSISSPGETQYF,TGTGCCAGTAGTATATCTTCGCCCGGTGAGACCCAGTACTTC
NA,16,TRBV28,TRBJ1-1,NA,CASSPRSGRRGTEAFF,TGTGCCAGCAGCCCCAGAAGTGGACGCCGGGGCACTGAAGCTTTCTTT
NA,15,TRBV11-2,TRBJ1-1,NA,CASSLERTARTEAFF,TGTGCCAGCAGCTTAGAAAGGACGGCGCGGACTGAAGCTTTCTTT
NA,16,TRBV29-1,TRBJ2-1,TRBD2,CRASWEGLAGANEQFF,TGCAGGGCATCCTGGGAGGGACTAGCGGGGGCCAATGAGCAGTTCTTC
NA,16,TRBV6-5,TRBJ1-5,TRBD1,CASSYSIGGHGQPQHF,TGTGCCAGCAGTTACTCGATAGGGGGCCACGGTCAGCCCCAGCATTTT
many,14,TRBV5-1,TRBJ2-3,NA,CASSLEQPTDTQYF,TGCGCCAGCAGCTTGGAGCAACCCACAGATACGCAGTATTTT
many,14,TRBV12-3/TRBV12-4,TRBJ1-4,TRBD1,CASSPRGNNEKLFF,TGTGCCAGCAGCCCCAGGGGGAATAATGAAAAACTGTTTTTT
NA,14,TRBV5-1,TRBJ2-5,NA,CASTEGVRRETQYF,TGCGCCAGCACCGAGGGGGTGAGGAGAGAGACCCAGTACTTC
few,16,TRBV21-1,TRBJ1-5,NA,CASSKTGVGSNQPQHF,TGTGCCAGCAGCAAAACAGGGGTTGGGAGCAATCAGCCCCAGCATTTT
NA,14,TRBV15,TRBJ2-3,NA,CATSRVSRVDTQYF,TGTGCCACCAGCAGAGTGTCTAGAGTAGATACGCAGTATTTT